This T cell receptor (beta chain) was sequenced during a study of CD8+ T cells in alopecia areata. Overall study results and limits: Greater clonality was observed in lesional scalp samples, especially alopecia totalis/universalis, versus normal scalp.

Once RNA had been extracted, it was reverse transcribed into cDNA to act as the sequencing template. Generated by immunoSEQ multiplex PCR, the TCRdb table keeps only in-frame clones and is missing some. The repertoire consists of hundreds of thousands of clones, with 67% occurring once and the leading ten covering roughly 1.2%. This clone was observed a handful of times. The target antigen is unknown. V lost 3 bases and J 0 bases, leaving 11 bases between the germline ends. CDR3 length equals 14 residues. The germline CDR1 and CDR2 sequences are SQVTM and ANQGSEA. This chain links TRBV29-1 with TRBJ1-1; D not certain. The clonotype was recovered from a human donor with alopecia areata. The input for sequencing was CD4+ T cells sorted from blood, taken at week 0. CDR3 amino acids: CSVEVGLMNTEAFF. In nucleotides, the CDR3 is TGCAGCGTTGAGGTGGGCCTCATGAACACTGAAGCTTTCTTT.